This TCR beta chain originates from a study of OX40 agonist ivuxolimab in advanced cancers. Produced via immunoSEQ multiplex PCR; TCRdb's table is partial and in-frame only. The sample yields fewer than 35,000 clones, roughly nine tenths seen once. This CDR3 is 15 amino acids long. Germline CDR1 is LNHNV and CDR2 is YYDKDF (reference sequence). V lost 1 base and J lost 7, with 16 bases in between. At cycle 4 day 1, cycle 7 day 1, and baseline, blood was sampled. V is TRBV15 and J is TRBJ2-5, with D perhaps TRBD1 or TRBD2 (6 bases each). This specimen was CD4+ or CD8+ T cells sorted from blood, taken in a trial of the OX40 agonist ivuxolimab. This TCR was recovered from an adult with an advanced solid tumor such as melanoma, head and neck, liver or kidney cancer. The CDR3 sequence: CATSRVPQGRGTQYF. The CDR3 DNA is TGTGCCACCAGCAGAGTACCTCAGGGGCGGGGGACCCAGTACTTC.